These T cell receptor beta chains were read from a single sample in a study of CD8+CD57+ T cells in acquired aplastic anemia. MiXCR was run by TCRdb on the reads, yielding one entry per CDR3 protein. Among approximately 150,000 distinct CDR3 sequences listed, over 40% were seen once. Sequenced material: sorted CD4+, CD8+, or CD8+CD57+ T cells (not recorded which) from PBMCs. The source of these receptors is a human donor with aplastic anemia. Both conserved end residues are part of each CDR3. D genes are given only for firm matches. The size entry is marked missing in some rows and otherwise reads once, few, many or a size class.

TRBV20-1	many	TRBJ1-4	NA	CSASLGRTIEKLFF	TGCAGTGCTTCTCTGGGCAGGACAATAGAAAAACTGTTTTTT
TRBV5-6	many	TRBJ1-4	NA	CASSLFGSENEKLFF	TGTGCCAGCAGCTTGTTTGGGTCAGAAAATGAAAAACTGTTTTTT
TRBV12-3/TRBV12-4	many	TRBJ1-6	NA	CASSQHGGIPGSPLHF	TGTGCCAGCAGTCAGCATGGAGGGATCCCAGGATCACCCCTCCACTTT
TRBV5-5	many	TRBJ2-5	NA	CASSPSQGRQETQYF	TGTGCCAGCAGCCCCTCACAGGGACGCCAAGAGACCCAGTACTTC
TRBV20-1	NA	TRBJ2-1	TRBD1	CSAMTGGRYNEQFF	TGCAGTGCCATGACAGGGGGCCGTTACAATGAGCAGTTCTTC
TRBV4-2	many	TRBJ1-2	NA	CASSQGDTPNYGYTF	TGTGCCAGCAGCCAAGGGGACACCCCTAACTATGGCTACACCTTC
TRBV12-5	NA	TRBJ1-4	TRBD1	CASGPGQGTNEKLFF	TGTGCTAGTGGACCCGGACAGGGAACTAATGAAAAACTGTTTTTT
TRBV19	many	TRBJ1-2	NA	CASRQERGYTF	TGTGCCAGTCGACAGGAGAGAGGCTACACCTTC
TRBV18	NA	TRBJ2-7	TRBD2	CASSPIAGGQYEQYF	TGTGCCAGCTCACCAATAGCGGGCGGCCAATACGAGCAGTACTTC
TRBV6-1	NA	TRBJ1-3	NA	CASSEAPGSTIYF	TGTGCCAGCAGTGAAGCACCTGGAAGCACCATATATTTT
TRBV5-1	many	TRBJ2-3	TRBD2	CASSLATSGDTQYF	TGCGCCAGCAGCTTGGCCACTAGCGGGGATACGCAGTATTTT
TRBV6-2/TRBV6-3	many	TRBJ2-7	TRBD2	CASRITSGVEQYF	TGTGCCAGCCGGATTACTAGCGGGGTCGAGCAGTACTTC
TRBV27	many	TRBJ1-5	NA	CASSTKRSNQPQHF	TGTGCCAGCAGTACAAAAAGGAGCAATCAGCCCCAGCATTTT
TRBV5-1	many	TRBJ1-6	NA	CASSGGGRAALHF	TGCGCCAGCAGCGGCGGGGGGAGGGCGGCCCTCCACTTT
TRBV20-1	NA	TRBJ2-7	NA	CSARDNDQGRDEQYF	TGCAGTGCTAGAGATAACGATCAGGGCAGAGACGAGCAGTACTTC
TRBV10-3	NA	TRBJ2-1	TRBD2	CAISRTSGGANYNEQFF	TGTGCCATCAGCCGGACTAGCGGGGGGGCAAACTACAATGAGCAGTTCTTC
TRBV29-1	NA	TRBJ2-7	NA	CSVARDYEQYF	TGCAGCGTTGCCAGGGACTACGAGCAGTACTTC
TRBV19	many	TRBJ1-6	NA	CASSIGLSSPLHF	TGTGCCAGTAGTATAGGGTTGAGTTCACCCCTCCACTTT
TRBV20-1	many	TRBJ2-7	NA	CSASSTGLWAYEQYF	TGCAGTGCTAGCTCGACTGGGCTGTGGGCCTACGAGCAGTACTTC
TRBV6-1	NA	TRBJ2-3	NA	CASSLVGVGSTDTQYF	TGTGCCAGCAGTCTCGTCGGAGTCGGGAGCACAGATACGCAGTATTTT
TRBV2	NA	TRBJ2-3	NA	CASTGVDTQYF	TGTGCCAGCACTGGTGTAGATACGCAGTATTTT
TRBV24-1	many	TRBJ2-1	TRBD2	CATSDTSGRYSYNEQFF	TGTGCCACCAGTGATACTAGCGGGAGGTACTCCTACAATGAGCAGTTCTTC
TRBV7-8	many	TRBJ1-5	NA	CASSPRGRNQPQHF	TGTGCCAGCAGCCCGAGGGGTCGCAATCAGCCCCAGCATTTT
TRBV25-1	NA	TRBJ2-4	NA	CASSAPEGTKNIQYF	TGTGCCAGCAGTGCCCCGGAGGGGACCAAAAACATTCAGTACTTC
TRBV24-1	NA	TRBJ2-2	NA	CATCSDGTIAGELFF	TGTGCCACCTGTAGTGACGGGACGATTGCCGGGGAGCTGTTTTTT
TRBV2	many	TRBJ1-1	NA	CASTETDRNTEAFF	TGTGCCAGCACCGAAACTGATCGTAACACTGAAGCTTTCTTT
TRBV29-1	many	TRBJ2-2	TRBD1	CSAGSQGAIGELFF	TGCAGCGCTGGCAGCCAGGGGGCGATCGGGGAGCTGTTTTTT
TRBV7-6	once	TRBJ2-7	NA	CASSYSAGAYEQYF	TGTGCCAGCAGCTACTCTGCAGGGGCCTACGAGCAGTACTTC
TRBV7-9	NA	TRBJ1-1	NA	CASSRGADTEAFF	TGTGCCAGCAGCAGGGGCGCCGACACTGAAGCTTTCTTT
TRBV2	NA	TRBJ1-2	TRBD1	CASSEKGTGRGYTF	TGTGCCAGCAGTGAAAAGGGGACAGGGCGAGGCTACACCTTC
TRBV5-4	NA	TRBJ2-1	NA	CASSLGDSLYNEQFF	TGTGCCAGCAGCTTGGGAGACAGCTTATACAATGAGCAGTTCTTC
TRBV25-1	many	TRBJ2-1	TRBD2	CASSLAGGENNEQFF	TGTGCCAGCAGTCTAGCGGGAGGGGAAAACAATGAGCAGTTCTTC
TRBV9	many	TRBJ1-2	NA	CASSVVREGGYTF	TGTGCCAGCAGCGTAGTCAGGGAGGGCGGCTACACCTTC
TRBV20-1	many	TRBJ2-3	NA	CSARDPSTDTQYF	TGCAGTGCTAGAGATCCTAGTACAGATACGCAGTATTTT
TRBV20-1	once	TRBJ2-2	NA	CSAEEGTNTGELFF	TGCAGTGCTGAAGAGGGGACGAACACCGGGGAGCTGTTTTTT
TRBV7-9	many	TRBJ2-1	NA	CASSLEGGVHEQFF	TGTGCCAGCAGCTTAGAAGGGGGAGTCCATGAGCAGTTCTTC
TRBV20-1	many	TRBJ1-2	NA	CSARGATGDRYGYTF	TGCAGTGCTAGAGGGGCAACCGGAGACCGCTATGGCTACACCTTC
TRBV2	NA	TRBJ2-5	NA	CASSDPGRETQYF	TGTGCCAGCAGTGATCCAGGGAGAGAGACCCAGTACTTC
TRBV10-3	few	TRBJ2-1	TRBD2	CASSYPSSGGYNEQFF	TGTGCCAGCAGTTACCCTTCCAGCGGGGGGTACAATGAGCAGTTCTTC
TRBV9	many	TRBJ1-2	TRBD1	CASSALGGVGYTF	TGTGCCAGCAGCGCCTTAGGGGGCGTCGGCTACACCTTC
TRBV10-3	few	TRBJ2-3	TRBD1	CAISDTGGTDTQYF	TGTGCCATCAGTGATACAGGGGGCACAGATACGCAGTATTTT
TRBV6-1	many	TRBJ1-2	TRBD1	CASTDRLVYTF	TGTGCCAGCACGGACAGGCTCGTCTACACCTTC
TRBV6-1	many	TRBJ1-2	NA	CASSHREDYGYTF	TGTGCCAGCAGCCACAGGGAGGACTATGGCTACACCTTC
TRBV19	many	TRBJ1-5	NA	CASTTSGGVNQPQHF	TGTGCCAGTACCACCTCGGGGGGGGTCAATCAGCCCCAGCATTTT
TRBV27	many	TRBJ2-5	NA	CASSLASSGTQYF	TGTGCCAGCAGTCTGGCTAGCAGCGGGACCCAGTACTTC
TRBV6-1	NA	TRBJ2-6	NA	CASSPGFSGANVLTF	TGTGCCAGCAGTCCGGGGTTTTCTGGGGCCAACGTCCTGACTTTC
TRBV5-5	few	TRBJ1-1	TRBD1	CASRPGTGLSATEAFF	TGTGCCAGCAGGCCCGGGACAGGGTTATCGGCCACTGAAGCTTTCTTT
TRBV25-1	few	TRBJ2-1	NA	CASSESGDLAEQFF	TGTGCCAGCAGTGAATCTGGGGACTTGGCTGAGCAGTTCTTC
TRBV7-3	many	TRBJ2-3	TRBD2	CASSLTGLARTSDTQYF	TGTGCCAGCAGCTTGACCGGACTAGCGCGGACTTCTGATACGCAGTATTTT
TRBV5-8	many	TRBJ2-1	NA	CASSLDRQYGGQFF	TGTGCCAGCAGCTTGGACAGGCAATACGGCGGGCAGTTCTTC
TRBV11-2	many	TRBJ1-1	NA	CASSLGAGSNTEAFF	TGTGCCAGCAGCCTAGGAGCAGGGTCGAACACTGAAGCTTTCTTT
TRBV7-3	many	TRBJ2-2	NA	CASSLDSGELFF	TGTGCCAGCAGCTTAGATAGCGGGGAGCTGTTTTTT
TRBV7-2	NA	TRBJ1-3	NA	CASMLSSGNTIYF	TGTGCCAGTATGTTGAGTTCTGGAAACACCATATATTTT